Listed below are T cell receptor beta chains from one sample, sequenced in a study of T-cell memory formation after mild COVID-19. MiXCR was run by TCRdb on the 5' RACE reads, yielding one entry per CDR3 protein. The sample has 400,000 to 550,000 distinct CDR3 sequences; more than 20% are singletons. Sequenced sample: PBMCs or a T cell subset sorted from them (not recorded which). The receptors here all came from an adult woman who had mild COVID-19 (a few samples of this study predate the infection). Cell type and time point are not known. Each CDR3 is given with its conserved first and last residue. D genes are given only for firm matches. Part of the rows lack a size; the others show once, few, many or a class for expanded clones.

D gene	V gene	J gene	clone size	CDR3 DNA	CDR3 protein
NA	TRBV9	TRBJ2-2	few	TGTGCCAGCAGGCCCGGGGGAGCGGGTCCCGGGGAGCTGTTTTTT	CASRPGGAGPGELFF
TRBD2	TRBV24-1	TRBJ2-1	NA	TGTGCCACCAGTGATCTCGGGACTAGAGACATACAGTTCTTC	CATSDLGTRDIQFF
TRBD2	TRBV30	TRBJ2-1	few	TGTGCCCGAGGGACTAGCGGGAGGAATGAGCAGTTCTTC	CARGTSGRNEQFF
NA	TRBV24-1	TRBJ2-1	few	TGTGCCACCAGTGATCGGAGGGGGCCTGACAATGAGCAGTTCTTC	CATSDRRGPDNEQFF
TRBD1	TRBV24-1	TRBJ1-1	few	TGTGCCACCAGTGATCCTCGACAGGGAGCCGAAGCTTTCTTT	CATSDPRQGAEAFF
TRBD2	TRBV7-9	TRBJ2-1	few	TGTGCCAGCAGCCTTGATAGCGGGAGGGCCACTGAGCAGTTCTTC	CASSLDSGRATEQFF
TRBD1	TRBV5-1	TRBJ2-7	NA	TGCGCCAGCAGCTTGGGGGGGACAGGTCCCTCCTACGAGCAGTACTTC	CASSLGGTGPSYEQYF
NA	TRBV12-3/TRBV12-4	TRBJ1-5	few	TGTGCCAGCAGCCCCGGCGGCCCTTATAGCAATCAGCCCCAGCATTTT	CASSPGGPYSNQPQHF
TRBD1	TRBV2	TRBJ1-1	NA	TGTGCCAGCAGTGCTAAGCAACAGGGGGCCGCTGAAGCTTTCTTT	CASSAKQQGAAEAFF
NA	TRBV11-2	TRBJ2-1	NA	TGTGCCAGCAGCTCTAACAGGGCCCTCAATGAGCAGTTCTTC	CASSSNRALNEQFF
NA	TRBV20-1	TRBJ2-7	few	TGCAGTGCTAGAGATGAGGGATCCCATAGCTACGAGCAGTACTTC	CSARDEGSHSYEQYF
NA	TRBV15	TRBJ2-7	NA	TGTGCCACCAGCAGAGGGTTTGGGGGGAGCCTCTACGAGCAGTACTTC	CATSRGFGGSLYEQYF
NA	TRBV7-2	TRBJ2-1	few	TGTGCCAGCAGCTCGGATATAACTAGGGGGAATGAGCAGTTCTTC	CASSSDITRGNEQFF
NA	TRBV20-1	TRBJ2-3	many	TGCAGTGCTAGAGACCTCGTGGGACCGGGGGATACGCAGTATTTT	CSARDLVGPGDTQYF
NA	TRBV20-1	TRBJ2-1	NA	TGCAGTGCTAGAGCCGCGAGCTCCTACAATGAGCAGTTCTTC	CSARAASSYNEQFF
TRBD1	TRBV24-1	TRBJ1-2	NA	TGTGCCACCAGTGATGCTCCGGGACAGGGTCGGCTAACCTTC	CATSDAPGQGRLTF
NA	TRBV4-3	TRBJ2-1	few	TGCGCCAGCAGCCAAGATTTCGCGGGGCCGCTAAGTGAGCAGTTCTTC	CASSQDFAGPLSEQFF
NA	TRBV19	TRBJ2-7	NA	TGTGCCAGTAGTATTATTTTTAGGGGGACCCACTACGAGCAGTACTTC	CASSIIFRGTHYEQYF
TRBD1	TRBV19	TRBJ2-2	NA	TGTGCCAGTAGTTCGAACAGGGGTAGTGACGGGGAGCTGTTTTTT	CASSSNRGSDGELFF
NA	TRBV25-1	TRBJ2-2	few	TGTGCCAGCAGACTAGGGGCGAACACCGGGGAGCTGTTTTTT	CASRLGANTGELFF
NA	TRBV7-9	TRBJ2-7	NA	TGTGCCAGCAGAAGTGGGGGACCCTACGAGCAGTACTTC	CASRSGGPYEQYF
NA	TRBV6-6	TRBJ1-5	NA	TGTGCCAGCAGCCGTCAACACAATCAGCCCCAGCATTTT	CASSRQHNQPQHF
NA	TRBV7-2	TRBJ1-4	few	TGTGCCAGCAGCTTAGCAGGGTGGAAAGAAAAACTGTTTTTT	CASSLAGWKEKLFF
NA	TRBV15	TRBJ1-4	few	TGTGCCACCAGCAGAGATAAGGGGCAGTGGGATGAAAAACTGTTTTTT	CATSRDKGQWDEKLFF
NA	TRBV7-2	TRBJ1-2	NA	TGTGCCAGCAGCTTTGCCGCCAGGGGTTTCTATGGCTACACCTTC	CASSFAARGFYGYTF
TRBD1	TRBV18	TRBJ1-1	few	TGTGCCAGCTCACCACCAGACAGGGCTGAAGCTTTCTTT	CASSPPDRAEAFF